This TCR beta chain was identified during a study of cytomegalovirus exposure and HLA in healthy donors. Amplification used 60 Vbeta primers and 13 Jbeta primers. Generated by immunoSEQ multiplex PCR, the TCRdb table keeps only in-frame clones and is missing some. The sample lists about 140,000 clones; around 80% were seen once. The V gene's germline CDR1 is MNHEY and CDR2 SMNVEV (reference sequence). The CDR3 length is 16 residues. The V end was cut by 0 bases, the J end by 4 bases, with 14 bases between. Sample: PBMCs. The source of this sequence is a woman aged 35 to 49 in good health and CMV-seropositive. The genes are TRBV27 and TRBJ2-3; D is perhaps TRBD2 (6 bases). The CDR3 here is CASSLSWRGGADTQYF. Written as DNA, the CDR3 is TGTGCCAGCAGTTTATCGTGGAGGGGTGGGGCAGATACGCAGTATTTT.